This T cell receptor beta chain originates from a study of blood T cell repertoires in COVID-19. At the level of the study: The United States, Italy and Spain supplied acute and convalescent COVID-19 samples. From T cells, B-cell-depleted T cells, or PBMCs came the material, which was cDNA or gDNA.

In the authors' workflow: Counts of nucleated cells, estimated from reference gene primer amplification, were obtained. Method: immunoSEQ multiplex PCR; TCRdb's copy keeps in-frame clones and lacks some. The D gene and trimming were derived from the DNA, and the V and J assignments and clone size from that table. The sample consists of more than 300,000 clones, around four fifths of them appearing once. Sequencing input: peripheral blood. The TCR was taken from a woman between 50 and 59 years old with acute or convalescent COVID-19.

The CDR3 DNA is TGTGCCTGGAGTGTACAAACAGGAAACACCATATATTTT. Translation gives CAWSVQTGNTIYF. The rearrangement joins TRBV30 to TRBJ1-3; the D is unclear. The length of the CDR3 is 13 residues. V was shortened by 0 bases and J by 4 bases, with 7 bases between the two germline ends. CDR1 and CDR2 from the germline V gene are GTSNPN and SVGIG (reference sequence).